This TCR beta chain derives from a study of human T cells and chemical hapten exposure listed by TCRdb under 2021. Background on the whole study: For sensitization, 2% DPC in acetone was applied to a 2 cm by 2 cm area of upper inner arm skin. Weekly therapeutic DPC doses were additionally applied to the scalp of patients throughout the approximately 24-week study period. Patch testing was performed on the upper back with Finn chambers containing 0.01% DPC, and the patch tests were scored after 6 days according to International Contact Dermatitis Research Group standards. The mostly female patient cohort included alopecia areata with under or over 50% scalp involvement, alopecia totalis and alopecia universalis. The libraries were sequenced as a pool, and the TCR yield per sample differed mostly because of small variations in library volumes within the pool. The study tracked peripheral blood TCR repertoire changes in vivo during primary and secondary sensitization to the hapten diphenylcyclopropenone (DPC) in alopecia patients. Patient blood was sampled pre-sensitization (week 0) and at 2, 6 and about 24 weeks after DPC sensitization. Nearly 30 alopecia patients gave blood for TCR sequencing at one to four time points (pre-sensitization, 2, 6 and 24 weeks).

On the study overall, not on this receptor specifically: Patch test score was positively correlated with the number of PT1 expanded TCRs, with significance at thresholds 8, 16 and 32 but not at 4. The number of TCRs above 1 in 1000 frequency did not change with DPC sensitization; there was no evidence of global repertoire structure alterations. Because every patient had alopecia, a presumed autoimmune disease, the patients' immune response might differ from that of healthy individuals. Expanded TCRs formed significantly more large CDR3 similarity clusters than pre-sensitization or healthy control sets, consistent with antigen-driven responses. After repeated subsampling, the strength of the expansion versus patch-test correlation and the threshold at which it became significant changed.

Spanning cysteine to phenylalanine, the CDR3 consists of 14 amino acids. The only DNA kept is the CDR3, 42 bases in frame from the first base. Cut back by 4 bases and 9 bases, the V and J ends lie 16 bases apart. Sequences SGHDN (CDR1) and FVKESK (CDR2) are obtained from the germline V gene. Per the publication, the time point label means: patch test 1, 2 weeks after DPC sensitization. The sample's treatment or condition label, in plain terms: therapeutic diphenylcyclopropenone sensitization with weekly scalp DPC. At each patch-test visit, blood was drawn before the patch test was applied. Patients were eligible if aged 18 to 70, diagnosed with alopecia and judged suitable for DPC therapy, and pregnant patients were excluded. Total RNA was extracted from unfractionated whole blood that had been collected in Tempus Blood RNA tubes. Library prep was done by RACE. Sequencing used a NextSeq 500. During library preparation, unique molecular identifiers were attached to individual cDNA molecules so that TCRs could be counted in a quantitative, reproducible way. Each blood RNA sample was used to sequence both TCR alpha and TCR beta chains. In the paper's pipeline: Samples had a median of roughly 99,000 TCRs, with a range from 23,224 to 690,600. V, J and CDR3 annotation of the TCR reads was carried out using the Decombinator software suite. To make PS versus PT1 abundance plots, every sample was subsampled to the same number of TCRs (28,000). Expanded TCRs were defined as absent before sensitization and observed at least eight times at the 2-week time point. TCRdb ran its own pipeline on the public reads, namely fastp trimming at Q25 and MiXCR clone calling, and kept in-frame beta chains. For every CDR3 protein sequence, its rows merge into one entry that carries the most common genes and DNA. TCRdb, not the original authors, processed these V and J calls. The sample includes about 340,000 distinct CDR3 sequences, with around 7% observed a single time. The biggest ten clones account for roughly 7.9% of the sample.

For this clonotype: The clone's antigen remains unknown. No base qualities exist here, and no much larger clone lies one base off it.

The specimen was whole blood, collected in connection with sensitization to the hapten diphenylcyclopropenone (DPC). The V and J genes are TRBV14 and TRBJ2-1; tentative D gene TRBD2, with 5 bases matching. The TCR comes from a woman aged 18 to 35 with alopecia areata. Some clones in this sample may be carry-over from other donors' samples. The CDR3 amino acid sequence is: CASSRTLGGTEQFF. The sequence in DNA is TGTGCCAGCAGCCGTACCTTAGGAGGCACTGAGCAGTTCTTC.